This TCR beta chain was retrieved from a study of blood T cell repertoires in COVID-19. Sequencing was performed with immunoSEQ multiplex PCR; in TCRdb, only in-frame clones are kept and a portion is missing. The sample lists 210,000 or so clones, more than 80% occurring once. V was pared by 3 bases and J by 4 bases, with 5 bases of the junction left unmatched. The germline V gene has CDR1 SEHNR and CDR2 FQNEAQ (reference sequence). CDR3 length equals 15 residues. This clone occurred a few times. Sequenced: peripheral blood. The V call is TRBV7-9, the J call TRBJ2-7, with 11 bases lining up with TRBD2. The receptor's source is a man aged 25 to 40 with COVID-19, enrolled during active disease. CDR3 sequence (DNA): TGTGCCAGCAGCTTTCCGGGACTAGCGGATTACGAGCAGTACTTC. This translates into CASSFPGLADYEQYF.